This TCR beta chain was captured by sequencing in a study of T cells in Graves' hyperthyroidism and ophthalmopathy. Study context: Before any treatment, at initial diagnosis, peripheral blood was collected. Findings of the study overall: A model of 13 V-J pairs discriminated ophthalmopathy from stable hyperthyroidism.

V was shortened by 5 bases and J by 5 bases, with 13 bases between the two germline ends. There are 13 residues in the CDR3. Every diagnosis used clinical symptoms, serum thyroxine and TRAb, thyroid ultrasound and orbital computed tomography. Researchers amplified the TCR beta CDR3 regions from RNA transcripts. The primer set for the first-round RT-PCR of the TCR CDR3 was HTBI. Via MiXCR, TCRdb re-called the multiplex PCR reads, giving one row per CDR3 protein. The sample shows around 540,000 distinct CDR3 sequences, 15% to 20% of them seen only once. This clonotype was detected ten times or more. The antigen is undetermined.

The sequenced sample consisted of blood. The V gene is TRBV12-3 or TRBV12-4, the J gene TRBJ2-7, with D perhaps TRBD2 (6 bases). The sequence was obtained from a young woman with Graves' ophthalmopathy. The CDR3 coding sequence is TGTGCCAGCAGTCTAGGTCCGGGGGACGAGCAGTACTTC. This sequence encodes CASSLGPGDEQYF.